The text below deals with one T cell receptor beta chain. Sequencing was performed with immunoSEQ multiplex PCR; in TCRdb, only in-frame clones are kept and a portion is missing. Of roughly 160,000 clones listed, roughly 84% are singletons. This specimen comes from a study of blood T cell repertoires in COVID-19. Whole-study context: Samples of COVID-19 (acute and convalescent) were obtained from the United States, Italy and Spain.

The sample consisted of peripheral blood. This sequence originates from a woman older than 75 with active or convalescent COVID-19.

CDR3 nucleotides: TGTGCCAGCAGCTTAGTCAGCGGGAGGTATGAGCAGTTCTTC. Protein sequence: CASSLVSGRYEQFF. The V gene is TRBV7-2, the J gene TRBJ2-1, with 9 positions matching TRBD2. The CDR3 runs 14 residues. Germline CDR1 SGHTA, CDR2 FQGNSA. The trim removed 1 base at V and 8 bases at J, leaving 3 bases unmatched.